Listed below are T cell receptor beta chains from one sample, sequenced in a study of shared clonotypes between healthy human individuals. The data were produced by immunoSEQ multiplex PCR, yet TCRdb's version contains in-frame clones alone and is incomplete. The table shows about 2.3 million clones, with 85% to 95% occurring only once. The sequencing sample was made of naive CD4+ T cells from PBMCs. The receptors come from a young man in good health. Some clones in this sample may be carry-over from other donors' samples. Both conserved end residues are part of each CDR3. A D gene is named only where the DNA matches it firmly. Rows give clone size only sometimes, using once, few, many, or a class for an expanded clone.

V gene	D gene	clone size	J gene	CDR3 DNA	CDR3 protein
TRBV28	NA	NA	TRBJ2-3	TGTGCCAGCAACGGAGGGGGGGATACGCAGTATTTT	CASNGGGDTQYF
TRBV4-2	NA	NA	TRBJ2-1	TGTGCCAGCAGCCAAGTATCCCCGCTAGGTTATTACAATGAGCAGTTCTTC	CASSQVSPLGYYNEQFF
TRBV29-1	TRBD1	NA	TRBJ2-1	TGCAGCGTTGAACATGGGACAGGGTCCTCCTACAATGAGCAGTTCTTC	CSVEHGTGSSYNEQFF
TRBV10-3	TRBD2	NA	TRBJ2-1	TGTGCCACATTAGCGGGAGCCAATGAGCAGTTCTTC	CATLAGANEQFF
TRBV9	TRBD2	NA	TRBJ2-2	TGTGCCAGCAGCCTAGTGGCCCTAGCGGGAGCGAACACCGGGGAGCTGTTTTTT	CASSLVALAGANTGELFF
TRBV7-8	NA	NA	TRBJ1-3	TGTGCCAGCAGCTTAGTAGGGACAAACGGAAACACCATATATTTT	CASSLVGTNGNTIYF
TRBV28	NA	NA	TRBJ1-1	TGTGCCAGCACCTCGACTACGTCCACTGAAGCTTTCTTT	CASTSTTSTEAFF
TRBV28	NA	once	TRBJ1-6	TGTGCCAGCAGTTTATCTGGGTCAGGGAATTCACCCCTCCACTTT	CASSLSGSGNSPLHF
TRBV5-4	TRBD2	NA	TRBJ2-7	TGTGCCAGCAGCACCGGGACTAGCGGGACACAGCAGTACTTC	CASSTGTSGTQQYF
TRBV9	TRBD2	NA	TRBJ2-5	TGTGCCAGCAGCTTAGGGGAACTAGCGGGAGGGCTAGAGACCCAGTACTTC	CASSLGELAGGLETQYF
TRBV5-8	TRBD1	NA	TRBJ1-2	TGTGCCAGCAGCTCTCTCCGGGACAGGGTTTTACCTAACTATGGCTACACCTTC	CASSSLRDRVLPNYGYTF
TRBV5-4	NA	NA	TRBJ1-2	TGTGCCAGCAGCCGCCTCACAGCTAACTATGGCTACACCTTC	CASSRLTANYGYTF
TRBV4-1	NA	few	TRBJ1-4	TGCGCCAGCAGCCAAGATGGCCGTGTGGTCCTTTTT	CASSQDGRVVLF
TRBV11-2	TRBD2	NA	TRBJ2-3	TGTGCCAGCAGCCGACTCGATAGCGGGAGGGGAACAGATACGCAGTATTTT	CASSRLDSGRGTDTQYF
TRBV5-1	NA	NA	TRBJ2-5	TGCGCCAGCAGCCCTTCTAGGGGATCTATGGAGACCCAGTACTTC	CASSPSRGSMETQYF
TRBV19	NA	NA	TRBJ1-2	TGTGCCAGTAGTATCGGGACGGCAAGAAACTATGGCTACACCTTC	CASSIGTARNYGYTF
TRBV12-5	NA	NA	TRBJ2-5	TGTGCTAGCCGATTGGACTATGGAGAGACCCAGTACTTC	CASRLDYGETQYF
TRBV28	NA	NA	TRBJ1-3	TGTGCCAGCAGTTTTCTTGGGTCGGGGGGAAACACCATATATTTT	CASSFLGSGGNTIYF
TRBV11-3	TRBD2	NA	TRBJ2-7	TGTGCCAGCAGCTCCGGGGTAGCGGGAGGAACCTACGAGCAGTACTTC	CASSSGVAGGTYEQYF
TRBV19	NA	NA	TRBJ2-7	TGTGCCAGTAGTAGTGGAGGGGGTGGCTACGAGCAGTACTTC	CASSSGGGGYEQYF
TRBV5-1	NA	once	TRBJ1-1	TGCGCCAGCAGCTTAATGGGACCTGAAGCTTTCTTT	CASSLMGPEAFF
TRBV28	TRBD2	NA	TRBJ2-1	TGTGCCAGCAGTTTTGGGCTAGCGGTCAATGAGCAGTTCTTC	CASSFGLAVNEQFF
TRBV11-2	NA	NA	TRBJ2-1	TGTGCCAGCAGCTTCTCCCCCTCCTACAATGAGCAGTTCTTC	CASSFSPSYNEQFF
TRBV6-5	NA	NA	TRBJ1-3	TGTGCCACCCAGGACCCCTCTGGAAACACCATATATTTT	CATQDPSGNTIYF
TRBV5-1	NA	NA	TRBJ1-2	TGCGCCAGCAGCTTGGAACCGGTCGCGGACTATGGCTACACCTTC	CASSLEPVADYGYTF
TRBV4-1	NA	NA	TRBJ1-4	TGCGCCAGCAGCCAGGAAAACAGGGCTGATAATGAAAAACTGTTTTTT	CASSQENRADNEKLFF
TRBV7-9	NA	NA	TRBJ2-7	TGTGCCAGCAGCTTAGCGTATCCTTTACCCTACGAGCAGTACTTC	CASSLAYPLPYEQYF
TRBV7-9	NA	NA	TRBJ2-7	TGTGCCAGCAGCTCCTACAGTCTGTTAGAGCAGTACTTC	CASSSYSLLEQYF
TRBV6-5	NA	NA	TRBJ1-2	TGTGCCAGCAGTGAGAGGACGGGTGGCTACACCTTC	CASSERTGGYTF
TRBV19	TRBD2	NA	TRBJ2-3	TGTGCCAGTAGTTCGGGACTAGCGGGATCAGATACGCAGTATTTT	CASSSGLAGSDTQYF
TRBV7-9	NA	NA	TRBJ1-2	TGTGCCAGCAGCTCCGAGGGGGGAAACACCTTC	CASSSEGGNTF
TRBV9	TRBD2	NA	TRBJ2-7	TGTGCCAGCAGCGTAGCAGGGACTAGTTTCGAGCAGTACTTC	CASSVAGTSFEQYF
TRBV5-1	NA	NA	TRBJ2-7	TGCGCCAGCAGCTTGGGAACTCAGGGGATTGTACACGAGCAGTACTTC	CASSLGTQGIVHEQYF
TRBV19	TRBD2	once	TRBJ2-7	TGTGCCAGTAGTTTTGCCCGCGGGAGGCAGGACAGAGGATACGAGCAGTACTTC	CASSFARGRQDRGYEQYF
TRBV7-6	NA	NA	TRBJ2-2	TGTGCCAGCAACTTTGGAGGGAACACCGGGGAGCTGTTTTTT	CASNFGGNTGELFF
TRBV28	NA	NA	TRBJ2-7	TGTGCCAGCAGTTTTGGGGGGGCTCTAAAGAGCGAGCAGTACTTC	CASSFGGALKSEQYF
TRBV28	NA	once	TRBJ2-5	TGTGCCAGCAGTTTAGGGCAAGAGACCCAGTACTTC	CASSLGQETQYF
TRBV20-1	NA	NA	TRBJ1-2	TGCAGTGCCCATGACAGTCGCGGCTACACCTTC	CSAHDSRGYTF
TRBV28	NA	NA	TRBJ1-5	TGTGCCAGCGCAGGGAGATGGGCTCAGCCCCAGCATTTT	CASAGRWAQPQHF
TRBV5-1	NA	NA	TRBJ2-7	TGCGCCAGCAGCTTGGAAGGGGCTTTATACGAGCAGTACTTC	CASSLEGALYEQYF
TRBV9	NA	NA	TRBJ2-5	TGTGCCAGCAGCGTAGATGGATATGGAGGGGTAGAGACCCAGTACTTC	CASSVDGYGGVETQYF
TRBV7-2	NA	once	TRBJ1-1	TGTGCCAGCAGCGGTGGTGAGGTGGGGCACACTGAAGCTTTCTTT	CASSGGEVGHTEAFF
TRBV9	NA	few	TRBJ1-1	TGTGCCAGCAGCGACTTCAGGGCGGCTTTCTTT	CASSDFRAAFF
TRBV7-2	NA	NA	TRBJ1-5	TGTGCCAGCAGCTGGGGTATGGATCAGCCCCAGCATTTT	CASSWGMDQPQHF
TRBV4-1	NA	NA	TRBJ2-7	TGCGCCAGCAGCCAAGATCGCCAGAGAAGCTACGAGCAGTACTTC	CASSQDRQRSYEQYF